This is a list of T cell receptor beta chains from one sample in a study of shared clonotypes between healthy human individuals. TCRdb's copy holds only in-frame clones and misses some; the assay was immunoSEQ multiplex PCR. The sample has around 1.1 million clones, 70% to 85% seen once; the top ten hold 0.89%. The sequenced material came from memory CD4+ T cells from PBMCs. Receptor source: a young man in good health. Some clones in this sample may be carry-over from other donors' samples. CDR3s include the opening cysteine and the closing phenylalanine or tryptophan. A D gene is named only where the DNA matches it firmly. Clone size is not always given. Where it is, it says once, few, many or a class for expanded clones.

d_call | j_call | v_call | clone_size | cdr3_nt | cdr3_aa
TRBD2 | TRBJ2-7 | TRBV4-3 | - | TGCGCCAGCAGCCAAGGACTAGCGGGGACCTACGAGCAGTACTTC | CASSQGLAGTYEQYF
TRBD1 | TRBJ2-6 | TRBV5-1 | - | TGCGCCAGCAGCTTGGTAGGGGGACAGCGATCTGGGGCCAACGTCCTGACTTTC | CASSLVGGQRSGANVLTF
- | TRBJ1-4 | TRBV4-2 | - | TGTGCCAGCAGCCAAACTCCGGGGGGACGAGAAAAACTGTTTTTT | CASSQTPGGREKLFF
- | TRBJ2-5 | TRBV7-6 | - | TGTGCCAGCAGCGCACCCGGCCGTCAAGAGACCCAGTACTTC | CASSAPGRQETQYF
- | TRBJ1-2 | TRBV28 | - | TGTGCCAGCAGGCCGTCGGGGGCCTATGGCTACACCTTC | CASRPSGAYGYTF
TRBD2 | TRBJ2-1 | TRBV9 | - | TGTGCCAGCAGCGTAGATGGCGGGAGTTGGAATGAGCAGTTCTTC | CASSVDGGSWNEQFF
TRBD2 | TRBJ2-2 | TRBV7-6 | few | TGTGCCAGCAGCCTCCCCAGCGGGAGGGGCACCGGGGAGCTGTTTTTT | CASSLPSGRGTGELFF
- | TRBJ2-7 | TRBV28 | - | TGTGCCAGCAAAAACCCGCGGAGGAGGAGAGGCGAGCAGTACTTC | CASKNPRRRRGEQYF
- | TRBJ1-2 | TRBV6-1 | - | TGTGCCAGCAGCGAACCGGGGGGAAGTTATGGCTACACCTTC | CASSEPGGSYGYTF
- | TRBJ1-2 | TRBV19 | few | TGTGCCAGTAGTATAGCAGGGGCCCTCTATGGCTACACCTTC | CASSIAGALYGYTF
- | TRBJ2-6 | TRBV19 | - | TGTGCCAGTAGTATAGGTGGGGCCGGGGCCAACGTCCTGACTTTC | CASSIGGAGANVLTF
- | TRBJ2-6 | TRBV6-1 | - | TGTGCCAGCAGCTCGTCTGGGGCCAACGTCCTGACTTTC | CASSSSGANVLTF
TRBD1 | TRBJ1-4 | TRBV29-1 | - | TGCAGCGCCACCTCCGGGACAGGGGATGAAAAACTGTTTTTT | CSATSGTGDEKLFF
TRBD1 | TRBJ1-5 | TRBV6-1 | - | TGTGCCAGCAGTGATGGGACAGGCCTACTCTATAGCAATCAGCCCCAGCATTTT | CASSDGTGLLYSNQPQHF
- | TRBJ2-5 | TRBV2 | - | TGTGCCAGCAGTGAATTTACGGGAGCGGACGAGACCCAGTACTTC | CASSEFTGADETQYF
TRBD1 | TRBJ1-2 | TRBV7-8 | - | TGTGCCAGCAGTCCTTCCACAGGGGGCAGGGCTAACTATGGCTACACCTTC | CASSPSTGGRANYGYTF
- | TRBJ2-2 | TRBV6-1 | - | TGTGCCAGCAGTGAAAGGGCAAGGAACACCGGGGAGCTGTTTTTT | CASSERARNTGELFF
- | TRBJ1-3 | TRBV5-4 | - | TGTGCCAGCAAGGCCGACAGCTCTGGAAACACCATATATTTT | CASKADSSGNTIYF
TRBD2 | TRBJ2-1 | TRBV15 | few | TGTGCCACCAGCAGGGGTCGAGGACTAGCGGGAGTGGGAGCCTCCTACAATGAGCAGTTCTTC | CATSRGRGLAGVGASYNEQFF
- | TRBJ2-6 | TRBV10-3 | few | TGTGCCAGTTTTTCTGGGGCCAACGTCCTGACTTTC | CASFSGANVLTF
- | TRBJ2-7 | TRBV5-1 | - | TGCGCCAGCACCCTCGACCAAGGGGCCTACGAGCAGTACTTC | CASTLDQGAYEQYF
TRBD1 | TRBJ1-1 | TRBV4-1 | - | TGCGCCAGCAGCCAAGGAGACAGGGGCTTGACTGAAGCTTTCTTT | CASSQGDRGLTEAFF
TRBD1 | TRBJ2-3 | TRBV7-2 | - | TGTGCCAGCAGCTTACGCGGACAGGGAGGAGATACGCAGTATTTT | CASSLRGQGGDTQYF
TRBD2 | TRBJ2-1 | TRBV11-1 | - | TGTGCCAGCAGCTGGCGGGGGACTAGCGGGAACCAGTATAGCAATGAGCAGTTCTTC | CASSWRGTSGNQYSNEQFF
- | TRBJ2-3 | TRBV5-6 | - | TGTGCCAGCAGCCCGTTGGGCCCGCTAAGCACAGATACGCAGTATTTT | CASSPLGPLSTDTQYF
TRBD2 | TRBJ2-1 | TRBV28 | - | TGTGCCAGCAGTTTCCCTGGACTAGGGGTGGGAGAGCAGTTCTTC | CASSFPGLGVGEQFF
TRBD1 | TRBJ2-7 | TRBV7-6 | - | TGTGCCAGCAGCCGATGGGACAGGGAGGAATACGAGCAGTACTTC | CASSRWDREEYEQYF
TRBD1 | TRBJ2-1 | TRBV6-6 | - | TGTGCCAGCAGACCGGGACAGGGTGGCAATGAGCAGTTCTTC | CASRPGQGGNEQFF
TRBD1 | TRBJ1-2 | TRBV29-1 | few | TGCAGCGTTGTACCGGGACAGGGAACCTATGGCTACACCTTC | CSVVPGQGTYGYTF
TRBD2 | TRBJ2-1 | TRBV28 | - | TGTGCCAGCAGCTCAGCGGGGTTCTCCTACAATGAGCAGTTCTTC | CASSSAGFSYNEQFF
- | TRBJ2-1 | TRBV30 | - | TGTGCCTGGATCCCCCAGGGTTTGGATGAGCAGTTCTTC | CAWIPQGLDEQFF
- | TRBJ2-2 | TRBV7-6 | - | TGTGCCAGCAGCTTAGCGGGAGAGGGGGCCGGGGAGCTGTTTTTT | CASSLAGEGAGELFF
TRBD2 | TRBJ2-7 | TRBV9 | - | TGTGCCAGCAGCGCCGGACTAGCCTACGAGCAGTACTTC | CASSAGLAYEQYF
- | TRBJ2-2 | TRBV11-2 | - | TGTGCCAGCAGCTTAGGATTAAAGGGGGAGCTGTTTTTT | CASSLGLKGELFF
- | TRBJ2-1 | TRBV11-2 | - | TGTGCCAGCAAGCTTAGAGGCCTTAGCTCCTACAATGAGCAGTTCTTC | CASKLRGLSSYNEQFF
- | TRBJ1-3 | TRBV19 | - | TGTGCCAGTAGTATCCCCAGAATCTCTGGAAACACCATATATTTT | CASSIPRISGNTIYF
TRBD1 | TRBJ1-1 | TRBV18 | - | TGTGCCAGCTCACCACTGAGGGGGCGAAACACTGAAGCTTTCTTT | CASSPLRGRNTEAFF
- | TRBJ2-3 | TRBV11-2 | - | TGTGCCAGCACCCCAGCCGGGCCGAGGGATACGCAGTATTTT | CASTPAGPRDTQYF
- | TRBJ1-5 | TRBV27 | once | TGTGCCAGCAGTTTAAGAGGGATCCAGCCCCAGCATTTT | CASSLRGIQPQHF
- | TRBJ2-7 | TRBV6-6 | - | TGTGCCAGCAGTTACGAGGGGCGGGGCGAAGGCGGCGAGCAGTACTTC | CASSYEGRGEGGEQYF
TRBD1 | TRBJ1-5 | TRBV6-5 | - | TGTGCCAGCAGTCGCTTGACAGGGTCTTATCAGCCCCAGCATTTT | CASSRLTGSYQPQHF
TRBD2 | TRBJ2-5 | TRBV2 | - | TGTGCCAGCAGTGAATGGACTAGCGGAGAGACCCAGTACTTC | CASSEWTSGETQYF
- | TRBJ1-2 | TRBV29-1 | once | TGCAGCGTGGGCGGGGCAGGTTACTATGGCTACACCTTC | CSVGGAGYYGYTF
- | TRBJ1-1 | TRBV5-6 | - | TGTGCCAGCAGCTTGGCCATTGAGGGGTGGAACACTGAAGCTTTCTTT | CASSLAIEGWNTEAFF
- | TRBJ1-1 | TRBV7-3 | - | TGTGCCAGCAGCCCGGGCAGGGCATCTTCTTACACTGAAGCTTTCTTT | CASSPGRASSYTEAFF
TRBD2 | TRBJ2-2 | TRBV4-1 | - | TGCGCCAGCAGCCCTAGCGGGAAGAACACCGGGGAGCTGTTTTTT | CASSPSGKNTGELFF
- | TRBJ2-1 | TRBV19 | - | TGTGCCAGTACCCCGGGCGGGTTGGGGGTTAGGAATGAGCAGTTCTTC | CASTPGGLGVRNEQFF
- | TRBJ1-2 | TRBV11-3 | many | TGTGCCAGCAGCTTAGAGGGAGGCTATGGCTACACCTTC | CASSLEGGYGYTF
- | TRBJ2-3 | TRBV30 | - | TGTGCCTGGATGGGAGCGACAGATACGCAGTATTTT | CAWMGATDTQYF
TRBD1 | TRBJ1-5 | TRBV6-6 | - | TGTGCCAGCAGGTCACAGGGGAATCAGCCCCAGCATTTT | CASRSQGNQPQHF
TRBD2 | TRBJ2-2 | TRBV6-6 | - | TGTGCCAGCAGTCCCGGACTAGCGCTGAGGACCGGGGAGCTGTTTTTT | CASSPGLALRTGELFF
TRBD2 | TRBJ2-1 | TRBV29-1 | - | TGCAGCGTGCGGACTAGCGGGAGGGCCGATGAGCAGTTCTTC | CSVRTSGRADEQFF
TRBD2 | TRBJ2-3 | TRBV5-1 | few | TGCGCCAGCAGCACTAGCGGGGCGAACACAGATACGCAGTATTTT | CASSTSGANTDTQYF
- | TRBJ2-1 | TRBV5-1 | - | TGCGCCAGCAGCTCTACTCTCGGGTCCTACAATGAGCAGTTCTTC | CASSSTLGSYNEQFF
- | TRBJ2-3 | TRBV18 | - | TGTGCCAGCTCACCACCTGTAGGCTTAACCCATACGCAGTATTTT | CASSPPVGLTHTQYF
- | TRBJ2-7 | TRBV19 | - | TGTGCCAGTAGTTTAACAGGCGAGCAGTACTTC | CASSLTGEQYF
TRBD1 | TRBJ2-1 | TRBV10-1 | many | TGCGCCAGCAGCCGGGCGGGACAGGGGGGCATGAATGAGCAGTTCTTC | CASSRAGQGGMNEQFF
- | TRBJ2-7 | TRBV27 | - | TGTGCCAGCAGTCCACTGGGCTCCTCGACCGCCTACGAGCAGTACTTC | CASSPLGSSTAYEQYF
- | TRBJ1-5 | TRBV30 | - | TGTGCCTGGAGTGTAGGGGGACGAGGCCAGCCCCAGCATTTT | CAWSVGGRGQPQHF